The clone carrying this T cell receptor (beta chain) was observed once. This record comes from a study of control samples from healthy donors and cancer patients. The repertoire was sequenced with immunoSEQ multiplex PCR; TCRdb's copy has only in-frame clones and lacks some. The profile shows about 59,000 clones, around 87% of them singletons. Germline-derived CDR1 and CDR2 are SQVTM and ANQGSEA. J was trimmed by 6 bases and V by 6 bases; bases with no gene match: 8. The CDR3 extends over 13 amino acids. Sequencing used PBMCs. This clonotype was sampled from a woman between 55 and 75 years old with lung cancer. The chain links TRBV29-1 to TRBJ2-7; 10 positions agree with TRBD1. The CDR3 nucleotides read TGCAGCGTCCCGGGACAGGGGCTCACCGAGCAGTACTTC. It translates to CSVPGQGLTEQYF.